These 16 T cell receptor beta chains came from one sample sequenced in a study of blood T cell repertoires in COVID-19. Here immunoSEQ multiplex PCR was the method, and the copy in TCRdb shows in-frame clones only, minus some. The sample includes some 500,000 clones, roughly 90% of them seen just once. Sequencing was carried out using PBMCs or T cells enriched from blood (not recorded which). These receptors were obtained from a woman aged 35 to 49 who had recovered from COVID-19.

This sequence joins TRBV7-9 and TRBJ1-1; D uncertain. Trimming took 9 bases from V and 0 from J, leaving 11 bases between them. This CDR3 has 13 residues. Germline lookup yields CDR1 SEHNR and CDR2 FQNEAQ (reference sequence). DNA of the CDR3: TGTGCCAGTGAGAGGGCCGTGAACACTGAAGCTTTCTTT. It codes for CASERAVNTEAFF.

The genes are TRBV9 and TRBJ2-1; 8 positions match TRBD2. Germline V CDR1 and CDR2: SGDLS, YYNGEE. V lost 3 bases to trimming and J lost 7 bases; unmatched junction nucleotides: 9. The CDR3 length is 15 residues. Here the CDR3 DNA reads TGTGCCAGCAGCGCCCGAGCGGGAGTTGAGAATGAGCAGTTCTTC. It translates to CASSARAGVENEQFF. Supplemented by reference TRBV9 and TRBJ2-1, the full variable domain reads DSGVTQTPKHLITATGQRVTLRCSPRSGDLSVYWYQQSLDQGLQFLIQYYNGEERAKGNILERFSAQQFPDLHSELNLSSLELGDSALYFCASSARAGVENEQFFGPGTRLTVL.

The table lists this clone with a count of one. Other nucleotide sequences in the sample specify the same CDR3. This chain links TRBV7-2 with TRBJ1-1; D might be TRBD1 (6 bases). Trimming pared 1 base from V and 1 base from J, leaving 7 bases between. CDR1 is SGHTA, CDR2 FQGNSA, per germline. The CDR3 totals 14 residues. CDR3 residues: CASSLGTANTEAFF. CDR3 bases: TGTGCCAGCAGCTTAGGGACAGCGAACACTGAAGCTTTCTTT.

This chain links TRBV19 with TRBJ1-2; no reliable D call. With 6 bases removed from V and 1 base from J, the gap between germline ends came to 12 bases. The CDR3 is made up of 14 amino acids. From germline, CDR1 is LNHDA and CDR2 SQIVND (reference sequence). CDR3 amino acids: CASRGGRGNYGYTF. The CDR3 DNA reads TGTGCCAGTAGAGGAGGACGAGGTAACTATGGCTACACCTTC.

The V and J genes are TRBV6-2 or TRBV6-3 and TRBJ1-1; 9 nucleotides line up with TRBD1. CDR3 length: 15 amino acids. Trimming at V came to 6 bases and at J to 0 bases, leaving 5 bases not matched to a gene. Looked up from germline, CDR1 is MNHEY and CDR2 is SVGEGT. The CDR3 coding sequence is TGTGCCAGCAGCGCGAGGACAGGGGTGAACACTGAAGCTTTCTTT. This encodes CASSARTGVNTEAFF.

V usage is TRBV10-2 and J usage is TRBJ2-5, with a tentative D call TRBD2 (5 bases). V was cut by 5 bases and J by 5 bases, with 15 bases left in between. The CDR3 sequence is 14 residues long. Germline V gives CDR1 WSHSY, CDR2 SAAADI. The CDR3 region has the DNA TGCGCCAGCAGTAGGCGAGGGTATACGGAGACCCAGTACTTC. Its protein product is CASSRRGYTETQYF.

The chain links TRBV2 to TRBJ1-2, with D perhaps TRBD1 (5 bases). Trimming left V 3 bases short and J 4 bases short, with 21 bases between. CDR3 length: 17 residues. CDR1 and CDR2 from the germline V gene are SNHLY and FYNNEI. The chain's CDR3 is CASSDPWGGTLGYGYTF. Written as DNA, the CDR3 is TGTGCCAGCAGTGACCCATGGGGAGGGACTCTGGGCTATGGCTACACCTTC.

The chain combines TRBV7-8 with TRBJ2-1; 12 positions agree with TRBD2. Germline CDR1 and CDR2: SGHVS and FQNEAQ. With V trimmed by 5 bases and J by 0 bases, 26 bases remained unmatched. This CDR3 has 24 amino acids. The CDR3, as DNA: TGTGCCAGCAGCCCTATAGCTGAGACGGCTAGCGGGAGGGCCAAAGGGAGCTCCTACAATGAGCAGTTCTTC. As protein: CASSPIAETASGRAKGSSYNEQFF.

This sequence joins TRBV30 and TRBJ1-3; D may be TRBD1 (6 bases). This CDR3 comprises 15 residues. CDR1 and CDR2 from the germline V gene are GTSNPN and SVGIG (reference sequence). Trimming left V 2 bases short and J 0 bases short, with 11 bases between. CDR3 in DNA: TGTGCCTGGAGTACCGGGACAATCTCTGGAAACACCATATATTTT. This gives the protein CAWSTGTISGNTIYF. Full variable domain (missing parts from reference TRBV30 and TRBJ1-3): SQTIHQWPATLVQPVGSPLSLECTVEGTSNPNLYWYRQAAGRGLQLLFYSVGIGQISSEVPQNLSASRPQDRQFILSSKKLLLSDSGFYLCAWSTGTISGNTIYFGEGSWLTVV.

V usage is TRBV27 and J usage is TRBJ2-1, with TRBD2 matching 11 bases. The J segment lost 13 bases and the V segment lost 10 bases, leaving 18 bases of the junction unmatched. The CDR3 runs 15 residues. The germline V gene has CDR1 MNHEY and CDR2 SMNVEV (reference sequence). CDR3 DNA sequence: TGTGCCACCCACGGGCTAGCGGGAGGCCCCCATTCCCAGTTCTTC. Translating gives CATHGLAGGPHSQFF.

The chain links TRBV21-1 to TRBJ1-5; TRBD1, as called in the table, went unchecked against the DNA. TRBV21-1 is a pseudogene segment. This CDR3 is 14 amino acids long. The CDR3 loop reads CASSGQGSNQPQHF. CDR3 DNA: TGTGCCAGCAGCGGACAGGGTAGCAATCAGCCCCAGCATTTT.

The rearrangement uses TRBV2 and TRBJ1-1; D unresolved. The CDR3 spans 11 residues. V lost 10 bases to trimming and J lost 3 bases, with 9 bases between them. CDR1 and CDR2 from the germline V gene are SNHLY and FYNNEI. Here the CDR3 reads CATHRDTEAFF. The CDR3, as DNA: TGTGCCACACACCGGGACACTGAAGCTTTCTTT.

The CDR3 DNA follows: TGTGCCAGCTCACCGGGTGGTGACTATGGCTACACCTTC. It is translated as CASSPGGDYGYTF. V gene TRBV2 combines with J gene TRBJ1-2; the D is unclear. The CDR3 is made up of 13 amino acids. CDR1 and CDR2 from the germline V gene are SNHLY and FYNNEI. V lost 8 bases to trimming and J lost 3 bases, with 13 bases between them. The full variable domain, with the rest looked up from reference TRBV2 and TRBJ1-2, is EPEVTQTPSHQVTQMGQEVILRCVPISNHLYFYWYRQILGQKVEFLVSFYNNEISEKSEIFDDQFSVERPDGSNFTLKIRSTKLEDSAMYFCASSPGGDYGYTFGSGTRLTVV.

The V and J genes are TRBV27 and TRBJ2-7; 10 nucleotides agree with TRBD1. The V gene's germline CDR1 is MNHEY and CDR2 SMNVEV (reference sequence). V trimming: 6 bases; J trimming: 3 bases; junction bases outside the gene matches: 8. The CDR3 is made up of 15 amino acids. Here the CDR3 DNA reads TGTGCCAGCAGCAAGAGCGGGACAGGGGACTACGAGCAGTACTTC. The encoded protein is CASSKSGTGDYEQYF.

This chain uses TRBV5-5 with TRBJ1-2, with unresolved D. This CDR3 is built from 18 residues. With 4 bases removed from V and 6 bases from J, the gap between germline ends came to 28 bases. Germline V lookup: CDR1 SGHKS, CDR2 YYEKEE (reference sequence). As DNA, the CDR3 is TGTGCCAGCAGCCGGTCCGGGAGCGGAGTATCCCTTGAGGATGGCTACACCTTC. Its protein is CASSRSGSGVSLEDGYTF.

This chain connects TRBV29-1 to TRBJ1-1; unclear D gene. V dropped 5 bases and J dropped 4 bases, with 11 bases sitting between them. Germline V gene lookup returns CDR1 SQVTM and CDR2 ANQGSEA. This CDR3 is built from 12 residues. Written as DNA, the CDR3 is TGCAGCGTTATGGGCTGGGTCACTGAAGCTTTCTTT. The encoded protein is CSVMGWVTEAFF.